A single sample gave rise to the 24 T cell receptor beta chains below, sequenced in a study of T cell clones after liver transplantation. The protocol was immunoSEQ multiplex PCR, while the TCRdb copy is restricted to in-frame clones and leaves out a portion. This sample has 24,000 or so clones; more than 65% occur once, and the top ten carry approximately 2.8%. Sequenced material: CD4+ T cells from blood, taken before liver transplant. Source of these receptors: a human donor who received a liver transplant.

This chain connects TRBV28 to TRBJ1-2; tentatively, D is TRBD1 (5 bases). Trimming shortened V by 2 bases and J by 3 bases, and 13 bases separated the two germline ends. The CDR3 length is 15 residues. Germline V CDR1 and CDR2: MDHEN, SYDVKM. This CDR3 is CASSLIGRDYYGYTF. The CDR3 DNA follows: TGTGCCAGCAGTTTAATCGGCAGGGATTACTATGGCTACACCTTC.

The rearrangement uses TRBV5-4 and TRBJ2-3; 9 bases are shared with TRBD1. The J segment lost 5 bases and the V segment lost 2 bases, leaving 3 bases of the junction unmatched. The germline V gene has CDR1 SGHNT and CDR2 YYREEE (reference sequence). CDR3 size: 14 residues. The CDR3 loop is CASSLQGAKDTQYF. CDR3 nucleotides: TGTGCCAGCAGCTTACAGGGGGCTAAAGATACGCAGTATTTT.

The gene calls are TRBV28 and TRBJ1-2; the D is unclear. The germline gives CDR1 MDHEN, CDR2 SYDVKM. CDR3 length: 14 amino acids. V dropped 2 bases and J dropped 2 bases, with 9 bases sitting between them. CDR3 protein: CASSLGDRNYGYTF. The CDR3 DNA is TGTGCCAGCAGTTTAGGTGACCGGAACTATGGCTACACCTTC.

The gene calls are TRBV5-4 and TRBJ2-1; 7 nucleotides line up with TRBD2. The V gene's germline CDR1 is SGHNT and CDR2 YYREEE (reference sequence). This CDR3 spans 16 amino acids. V shed 4 bases and J 6 bases; nucleotides not matched to a gene: 13. The CDR3 region has the DNA TGTGCCAGCAGCCGGGAGGTCTGGCAGGGCGGCAATGAGCAGTTCTTC. It is translated as CASSREVWQGGNEQFF.

CDR3 DNA: TGTGCCAGTAGACTACGGACCATCGACGGAAAAGAGACCCAGTACTTC. This sequence encodes CASRLRTIDGKETQYF. This chain uses TRBV19 with TRBJ2-5; unclear D gene. CDR1 is LNHDA and CDR2 is SQIVND in the germline V gene (reference sequence). Trimming cost V 6 bases and J 3 bases, with 20 bases left between them. This CDR3 contains 16 residues.

The chain recombines TRBV7-9 with TRBJ2-1; 9 positions agree with TRBD2. There are 16 residues in the CDR3. Germline V gives CDR1 SEHNR, CDR2 FQNEAQ (reference sequence). With V trimmed by 2 bases and J by 8 bases, 10 bases remained unmatched. The CDR3 DNA sequence: TGTGCCAGCAGCTTACAGTTAGCGGGAGATTTGGATGAGCAGTTCTTC. Amino acids: CASSLQLAGDLDEQFF.

The chain carries TRBV28 and TRBJ1-1, with D uncertain. V was shortened by 5 bases and J by 5 bases, with 24 bases between the two germline ends. Germline CDR1 and CDR2: MDHEN and SYDVKM. The CDR3 runs 17 residues. In DNA form, the CDR3 reads TGTGCCAGCAGTCCCTATACACTCCAGCGGTTGGGGACTGAAGCTTTCTTT. This encodes CASSPYTLQRLGTEAFF.

This chain connects TRBV19 to TRBJ1-1; maybe TRBD1 (6 bases). This CDR3 comprises 16 residues. The germline gives CDR1 LNHDA, CDR2 SQIVND (reference sequence). Deletions cut 4 bases from V and 8 bases from J, with 23 bases between. The CDR3 loop reads CASSKTSGQGTGEAFF. CDR3 sequence (DNA): TGTGCCAGTAGTAAGACTTCAGGGCAGGGGACGGGAGAAGCTTTCTTT.

The chain recombines TRBV4-2 with TRBJ1-5; weak D call: TRBD1 (5 bases). V lost 2 bases and J lost 0, with 11 bases in between. CDR1 and CDR2 (germline): LGHNA, YNFKEQ. The length of the CDR3 is 16 residues. CDR3: CASSQQGAYSNQPQHF. The DNA for the CDR3 is TGTGCCAGCAGCCAACAGGGAGCTTATAGCAATCAGCCCCAGCATTTT.

This clone was seen a handful of times. The CDR3 bases are TGTGCCACCGGGACGAGTCTCACAGATACGCAGTATTTT. Amino acid sequence: CATGTSLTDTQYF. The chain joins TRBV28 to TRBJ2-3; D possibly uses TRBD1 or TRBD2 (5 bases each). The CDR3 is made up of 13 amino acids. Per germline, CDR1 MDHEN and CDR2 SYDVKM. Trimming stripped 10 bases from V and 2 bases from J, with 13 bases between.

Here the CDR3 DNA reads TGTGCCAGCGGGGGACAGATGAACACTGAAGCTTTCTTT. This translates into CASGGQMNTEAFF. The genes are TRBV28 and TRBJ1-1; 7 positions agree with TRBD1. Unmatched junction bases numbered 3, after V lost 8 bases and J lost 0 bases. The CDR3 totals 13 residues. Germline V gene lookup returns CDR1 MDHEN and CDR2 SYDVKM.

The chain uses TRBV5-3 and TRBJ2-2; TRBD1 aligns across 10 bases. TRBV5-3 qualifies as an ORF whose function is uncertain. The junction had 18 bases not matched to a gene; V was cut back by 4 bases and J by 6 bases. This CDR3 region has 19 residues. The CDR3 is CARSMHSDRGISLAGELFF. The CDR3 coding sequence is TGTGCCAGAAGCATGCATTCGGACAGGGGGATTAGTTTAGCCGGGGAGCTGTTTTTT.

This chain links TRBV4-1 with TRBJ1-6; 9 positions match TRBD1. The CDR3 covers 18 residues. V trimming: 7 bases; J trimming: 5 bases; junction bases outside the gene matches: 15. Germline V lookup: CDR1 MGHRA, CDR2 YSYEKL. The CDR3: CASKQGALFDTDNSPLHF. The CDR3 bases are TGCGCCAGCAAACAGGGGGCTCTTTTTGATACAGATAATTCACCCCTCCACTTT.

V is TRBV7-2 and J is TRBJ1-2; D unclear. This CDR3 is built from 14 residues. Germline assignment: CDR1 SGHTA and CDR2 FQGNSA. Deletions cut 0 bases from V and 2 bases from J, with 7 bases between. The CDR3 DNA follows: TGTGCCAGCAGCTTAGCGAGGCAGAACTATGGCTACACCTTC. Translated, it gives CASSLARQNYGYTF.

This chain links TRBV5-1 with TRBJ1-1; D ambiguous. Per the germline V gene, CDR1 is SGHRS and CDR2 is YFSETQ. The CDR3 spans 13 residues. V was pared by 2 bases and J by 0 bases, with 5 bases between. CDR3 sequence: CASSLRLNTEAFF. The CDR3 DNA sequence: TGCGCCAGCAGCTTAAGACTGAACACTGAAGCTTTCTTT.

The CDR3 bases are TGTGCCAGCACGGACAGGTCTTATGGCTACACCTTC. Translated, it gives CASTDRSYGYTF. V and J are TRBV6-1 and TRBJ1-2, with 7 bases aligning to TRBD1. CDR1 is MNHNS, CDR2 SASEGT, per germline. V dropped 7 bases and J dropped 5; count of bases not matched to a gene: 4. This CDR3 comprises 12 residues.

This chain joins TRBV6-1 and TRBJ1-6; D ambiguous. The CDR3 loop spans 15 amino acids. Between the trimmed V and J ends, which lost 0 bases and 7 bases, there was a span of 10 bases. The germline gives CDR1 MNHNS, CDR2 SASEGT. The CDR3 here is CASSEAQVVNSPLHF. In DNA form, the CDR3 reads TGTGCCAGCAGTGAAGCGCAGGTGGTAAATTCACCCCTCCACTTT.

The chain recombines TRBV6-5 with TRBJ1-1; D perhaps matches TRBD1 (6 bases). In germline, CDR1 is MNHEY, CDR2 SVGAGI. The CDR3 is made up of 14 amino acids. V was cut by 6 bases and J by 3 bases, with 14 bases left in between. The CDR3 sequence: CASSPQGGDTEAFF. The CDR3 DNA reads as TGTGCCAGCAGCCCACAGGGAGGAGACACTGAAGCTTTCTTT.

As DNA, the CDR3 is TGTGCCAGCAGCTCCCGAGGTCGACTAGGCGGGGGCACAGATACGCAGTATTTT. Residues: CASSSRGRLGGGTDTQYF. The rearrangement joins TRBV11-3 to TRBJ2-3; a weak D match, TRBD2 (6 bases). This CDR3 region has 18 residues. Per the germline V gene, CDR1 is SGHNT and CDR2 is YENEEA. The V and J ends lost 4 bases and 1 base respectively, with 21 bases between them.

This clone was recorded only once. V usage is TRBV7-9 and J usage is TRBJ2-1, with D maybe TRBD1 (6 bases). The CDR3 length is 16 residues. V was cut by 2 bases and J by 0 bases, with 11 bases left in between. Germline V gene sequence: CDR1 SEHNR, CDR2 FQNEAQ (reference sequence). CDR3 sequence: CASSLYGGASYNEQFF. In nucleotides, the CDR3 is TGTGCCAGCAGCTTATATGGGGGCGCCTCCTACAATGAGCAGTTCTTC.

This clone is judged medium-sized. This rearrangement joins TRBV7-2 to TRBJ1-5, with D tentatively TRBD1 (5 bases). Germline V gene data show CDR1 as SGHTA and CDR2 as FQGNSA. The CDR3 contains 15 residues. V shed 2 bases and J shed 2 bases, with 10 bases lying between them. The CDR3 is CASSLFQGGNQPQHF. The DNA for the CDR3 is TGTGCCAGCAGCTTATTCCAGGGCGGCAATCAGCCCCAGCATTTT.

This clone was seen a few times. This chain uses TRBV7-9 with TRBJ2-1; 9 bases agree with TRBD1. Germline values: CDR1 SEHNR, CDR2 FQNEAQ (reference sequence). The CDR3 extends over 16 amino acids. Trimming at V came to 2 bases and at J to 4 bases, leaving 6 bases not matched to a gene. The CDR3 is CASSLKLGQGYNEQFF. In nucleotides, the CDR3 is TGTGCCAGCAGCTTAAAGTTGGGACAGGGATACAATGAGCAGTTCTTC.

The chain has TRBV2 and TRBJ2-6; D gene unclear. The germline V and J ends were trimmed by 0 bases and 3 bases, with 0 bases remaining between them. CDR1 SNHLY and CDR2 FYNNEI come from the germline V gene. The CDR3 spans 13 residues. In DNA, the CDR3 is TGTGCCAGCAGTGAAGCTGGGGCCAACGTCCTGACTTTC. This gives the protein CASSEAGANVLTF.

The rearrangement uses TRBV15 and TRBJ1-2; 7 nucleotides agree with TRBD1. Germline-derived CDR1 and CDR2 are LNHNV and YYDKDF (reference sequence). V was pared by 4 bases and J by 7 bases, with 6 bases of the junction left unmatched. The CDR3 is made up of 13 amino acids. CDR3 sequence: CATSTTGVGGYTF. As DNA, the CDR3 is TGTGCCACCAGCACCACAGGGGTTGGTGGCTACACCTTC. The variable domain in full, with the rest retrieved from reference TRBV15 and TRBJ1-2, is DAMVIQNPRYQVTQFGKPVTLSCSQTLNHNVMYWYQQKSSQAPKLLFHYYDKDFNNEADTPDNFQSRRPNTSFCFLDIRSPGLGDTAMYLCATSTTGVGGYTFGSGTRLTVV.